The 23 T cell receptor beta chains reported below all come from one sample, sequenced in a study of control samples from healthy donors and cancer patients. Profiled with immunoSEQ multiplex PCR; TCRdb holds only in-frame clones, not every one. The table lists 100,000 to 150,000 clones, roughly 84% of them singletons. Sequenced input: blood. The receptors stem from a man younger than 35 in good health.

CDR3 loop: CASSYGGEQFF. Written as DNA, the CDR3 is TGTGCCAGCAGTTACGGAGGGGAGCAGTTCTTC. The chain links TRBV6-6 to TRBJ2-1; a weak D match, TRBD2 (6 bases). Germline-derived CDR1 and CDR2 are MNHNY and SVGAGI (reference sequence). Deletions cut 2 bases from V and 10 bases from J, with 6 bases between. This CDR3 has 11 residues.

V and J are TRBV5-6 and TRBJ2-5, with D unclear. The CDR3 runs 11 residues. CDR1 SGHDT and CDR2 YYEEEE come from the germline V gene. The V and J ends lost 5 bases and 4 bases respectively, with 6 bases between them. CDR3 loop: CASSPGETQYF. The CDR3 bases are TGTGCCAGCAGTCCGGGAGAGACCCAGTACTTC. Together with reference TRBV5-6 and TRBJ2-5, the CDR3 gives the full variable domain: DAGVTQSPTHLIKTRGQQVTLRCSPKSGHDTVSWYQQALGQGPQFIFQYYEEEERQRGNFPDRFSGHQFPNYSSELNVNALLLGDSALYLCASSPGETQYFGPGTRLLVL.

The genes are TRBV25-1 and TRBJ1-5, with D perhaps TRBD1 (6 bases). CDR1 is MGHDK, CDR2 SYGVNS, per germline. With 3 bases removed from V and 4 bases from J, the gap between germline ends came to 13 bases. The CDR3 spans 15 residues. The CDR3 sequence: CASSDAGGPNQPQHF. CDR3 in DNA: TGTGCCAGCAGTGATGCCGGGGGCCCGAATCAGCCCCAGCATTTT.

The gene calls are TRBV10-2 and TRBJ2-1; 7 bases agree with TRBD2. With V trimmed by 3 bases and J by 10 bases, 9 bases remained unmatched. CDR1 WSHSY and CDR2 SAAADI come from the germline V gene. CDR3 size: 14 residues. CDR3 region: CASSDGGSMREQFF. In DNA, the CDR3 is TGCGCCAGCAGTGACGGCGGGAGCATGCGGGAGCAGTTCTTC.

This chain uses TRBV5-6 with TRBJ1-2, with 9 bases matching TRBD1. The length of the CDR3 is 15 residues. Germline V CDR1 and CDR2: SGHDT, YYEEEE. V shed 1 base, J shed 6 bases, and the junction held 7 bases outside the gene matches. The CDR3 reads CASSLLGQGRDGYTF. The CDR3 nucleotides read TGTGCCAGCAGCTTGTTGGGACAGGGTCGTGATGGCTACACCTTC.

The V call is TRBV6-5, the J call TRBJ1-4; 8 bases fit TRBD1. CDR1 is MNHEY and CDR2 is SVGAGI in the germline V gene. The CDR3 covers 15 residues. V trimming: 2 bases; J trimming: 8 bases; junction bases outside the gene matches: 7. CDR3 protein: CASSYIGQGGEKLFF. The CDR3 DNA follows: TGTGCCAGCAGTTACATTGGACAGGGCGGGGAAAAACTGTTTTTT.

The V call is TRBV19, the J call TRBJ1-2, with 10 bases aligning to TRBD1. This CDR3 spans 13 amino acids. The junction had 3 bases not matched to a gene; V was cut back by 4 bases and J by 7 bases. The germline V gene has CDR1 LNHDA and CDR2 SQIVND (reference sequence). In DNA, the CDR3 is TGTGCCAGTAGTACGGGACAGGGGCTTGGCTACACCTTC. Protein sequence: CASSTGQGLGYTF.

V and J are TRBV11-1 and TRBJ2-5; TRBD1 agrees at 8 bases. This CDR3 contains 14 residues. V gave up 6 bases and J gave up 1 base; unmatched junction bases: 4. Germline loops: CDR1 SGHAT, CDR2 FQDESV (reference sequence). CDR3 amino acids: CASRRQGFQETQYF. As DNA, the CDR3 is TGTGCCAGCAGGAGACAGGGGTTCCAAGAGACCCAGTACTTC. The complete variable domain, with remaining parts taken from reference TRBV11-1 and TRBJ2-5, reads EAEVAQSPRYKITEKSQAVAFWCDPISGHATLYWYRQILGQGPELLVQFQDESVVDDSQLPKDRFSAERLKGVDSTLKIQPAELGDSAMYLCASRRQGFQETQYFGPGTRLLVL.

The chain employs TRBV27 and TRBJ2-7; D not resolved. Per germline, CDR1 MNHEY and CDR2 SMNVEV (reference sequence). Trimming stripped 3 bases from V and 2 bases from J, with 8 bases between. There are 13 residues in the CDR3. CDR3 residues: CASSLSATYEQYF. The CDR3 nucleotides are TGTGCCAGCAGTTTGTCCGCAACCTACGAGCAGTACTTC.

The rearrangement joins TRBV30 to TRBJ1-6, with a weak D call TRBD1 (6 bases). Trimming stripped 5 bases from V and 6 bases from J, with 11 bases between. From germline, CDR1 is GTSNPN and CDR2 SVGIG (reference sequence). The CDR3 consists of 13 residues. This CDR3 reads CAWGGALNSPLHF. As DNA, the CDR3 is TGTGCCTGGGGGGGGGCGCTTAATTCACCCCTCCACTTT. The whole variable domain, filled in from reference TRBV30 and TRBJ1-6, reads SQTIHQWPATLVQPVGSPLSLECTVEGTSNPNLYWYRQAAGRGLQLLFYSVGIGQISSEVPQNLSASRPQDRQFILSSKKLLLSDSGFYLCAWGGALNSPLHFGNGTRLTVT.

The chain is built from TRBV6-4 and TRBJ2-1, with 14 bases fitting TRBD2. With 5 bases clipped from V and 6 bases from J, the junction kept 6 bases outside the gene matches. Germline CDR1 MRHNA, CDR2 SNTAGT. This CDR3 region has 16 residues. In nucleotides, the CDR3 is TGTGCCAGCAGTCAATCCGGGACTAGCGGGAGCAATGAGCAGTTCTTC. Amino acids: CASSQSGTSGSNEQFF.

The chain is built from TRBV10-2 and TRBJ1-5; 12 bases fit TRBD1. Per germline, CDR1 WSHSY and CDR2 SAAADI. This CDR3 is built from 16 residues. The trim removed 8 bases at V and 0 bases at J, leaving 5 bases unmatched. The CDR3 nucleotides are TGCGCCAGCGGGACAGGGGGCGCGTATAGCAATCAGCCCCAGCATTTT. It translates to CASGTGGAYSNQPQHF.

This chain links TRBV5-1 with TRBJ2-1; maybe TRBD1 (7 bases). The V gene's germline CDR1 is SGHRS and CDR2 YFSETQ. CDR3 size: 15 residues. The ends were cut back, 0 bases at V and 6 bases at J, with 13 bases in the middle. CDR3 region: CASSLDRGTVNEQFF. As DNA, the CDR3 is TGCGCCAGCAGCTTGGACCGCGGGACAGTCAATGAGCAGTTCTTC.

The V gene is TRBV7-9, the J gene TRBJ1-4, with 8 nucleotides matching TRBD1. Trimming cost V 4 bases and J 8 bases; bases outside gene matches: 12. Germline CDR1 is SEHNR and CDR2 is FQNEAQ (reference sequence). This CDR3 contains 16 residues. The CDR3 sequence: CASSSVKGQGYEKLFF. In nucleotides, the CDR3 is TGTGCCAGCAGCTCAGTGAAAGGACAGGGATACGAAAAACTGTTTTTT.

The chain joins TRBV10-3 to TRBJ2-5, with TRBD1 matching 7 bases. Germline CDR1 and CDR2: ENHRY and SYGVKD. The CDR3 has 15 amino acids. V shed 7 bases, J shed 2 bases, and the junction held 10 bases outside the gene matches. The CDR3 nucleotides are TGTGCCATCAACCCCTCAGGGGGAAAACAAGAGACCCAGTACTTC. This codes for CAINPSGGKQETQYF.

Points on this clone: The germline gene is not matched at one end of the junction; a read error may be the cause. The J gene is TRBJ1-5, the V gene TRBV12-3 or TRBV12-4, with a tentative D call TRBD1 (5 bases). The CDR3 totals 13 residues. Here the CDR3 reads CASTLGAPGPQHF. CDR3 in DNA: TGTGCCAGCACTTTAGGGGCCCCAGGGCCCCAGCATTTT.

This chain connects TRBV5-6 to TRBJ2-3; TRBD2 agrees at 9 bases. CDR3 length equals 14 residues. J lost 6 bases, V lost 2 bases, and 4 bases had no gene match. CDR1 and CDR2 from the germline V gene are SGHDT and YYEEEE. The CDR3 DNA follows: TGTGCCAGCAGCTTAGGGACTAGCATCGATACGCAGTATTTT. Its protein is CASSLGTSIDTQYF.

The CDR3 loop reads CASTKKGTGGFRLNSPLHF. The DNA for the CDR3 is TGTGCCAGCACCAAAAAGGGGACAGGGGGCTTTAGGCTCAATTCACCCCTCCACTTT. The J gene is TRBJ1-6, the V gene TRBV28; 12 bases match TRBD1. V lost 7 bases and J lost 7; bases outside the gene matches: 17. CDR1 and CDR2 from the germline V gene are MDHEN and SYDVKM. This CDR3 is built from 19 residues.

This clone has just one count. The chain joins TRBV28 to TRBJ2-7; D is ambiguous. Trimming shortened V by 6 bases and J by 4 bases, and 7 bases separated the two germline ends. This CDR3 contains 11 residues. Germline V gene data show CDR1 as MDHEN and CDR2 as SYDVKM. Here the CDR3 DNA reads TGTGCCAGCAGCTCCCGATACGAGCAGTACTTC. Residues: CASSSRYEQYF.

The rearrangement links TRBV25-1 to TRBJ1-5; 7 bases agree with TRBD1. Germline V gene sequence: CDR1 MGHDK, CDR2 SYGVNS. After removal of 3 bases from V and 4 bases from J, the junction contained 6 bases not matched to a gene. The CDR3 is 15 amino acids. The CDR3 spells CASSEGQSLNQPQHF. CDR3 coding DNA: TGTGCCAGCAGTGAGGGACAGAGCCTAAATCAGCCCCAGCATTTT.

This clone was picked up a small number of times. The chain employs TRBV5-8 and TRBJ1-3; D unclear. This CDR3 has 16 amino acids. Trimming removed 1 base from V and 0 bases from J, with 11 bases in between. Germline CDR1 SGHTS, CDR2 YDEGEE. The CDR3 sequence is CASSLPQYYSGNTIYF. For the CDR3, the DNA is TGTGCCAGCAGCTTGCCACAGTATTACTCTGGAAACACCATATATTTT.

The chain uses TRBV4-3 and TRBJ2-2; TRBD1 aligns across 7 bases. V shed 4 bases and J 8 bases; nucleotides not matched to a gene: 16. Germline-derived CDR1 and CDR2 are LGHNA and YSLEER. The CDR3 runs to 17 residues. CDR3 nucleotide sequence: TGCGCCAGCAGCCCCAATACAGGGGCCCCCACTCCTGGGGAGCTGTTTTTT. Amino acid sequence: CASSPNTGAPTPGELFF.

This chain connects TRBV27 to TRBJ1-5; D perhaps matches TRBD1 (6 bases). The V gene lost 6 bases and the J gene lost 2 bases, with 14 bases spanning the gap. The CDR3 has 15 residues. Germline CDR1 and CDR2: MNHEY and SMNVEV (reference sequence). Written as DNA, the CDR3 is TGTGCCAGCAGACAGGGTATCTTCGGCAATCAGCCCCAGCATTTT. Translation: CASRQGIFGNQPQHF.